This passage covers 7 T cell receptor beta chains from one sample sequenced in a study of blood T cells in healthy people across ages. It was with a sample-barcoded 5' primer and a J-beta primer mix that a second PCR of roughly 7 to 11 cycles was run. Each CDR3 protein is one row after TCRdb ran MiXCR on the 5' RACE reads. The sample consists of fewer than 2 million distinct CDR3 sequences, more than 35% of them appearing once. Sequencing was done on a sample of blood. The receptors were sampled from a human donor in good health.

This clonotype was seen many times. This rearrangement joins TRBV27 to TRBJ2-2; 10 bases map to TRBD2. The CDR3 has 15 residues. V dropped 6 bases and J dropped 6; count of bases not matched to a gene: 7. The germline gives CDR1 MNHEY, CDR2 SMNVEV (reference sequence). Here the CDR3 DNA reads TGTGCCAGCAGAACCGGGACTAGCGTGTCCGGGGAGCTGTTTTTT. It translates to CASRTGTSVSGELFF.

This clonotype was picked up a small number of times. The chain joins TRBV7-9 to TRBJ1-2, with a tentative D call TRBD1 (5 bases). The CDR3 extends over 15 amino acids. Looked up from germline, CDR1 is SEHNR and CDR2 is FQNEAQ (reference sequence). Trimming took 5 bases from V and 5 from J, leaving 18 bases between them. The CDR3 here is CASSLRQSPRYGYTF. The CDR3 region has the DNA TGTGCCAGCAGCCTGAGACAGAGCCCGAGGTATGGCTACACCTTC.

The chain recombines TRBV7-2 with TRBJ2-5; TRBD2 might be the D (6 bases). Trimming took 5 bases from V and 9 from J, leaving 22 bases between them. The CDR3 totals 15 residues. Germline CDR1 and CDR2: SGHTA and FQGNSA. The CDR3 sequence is CASSLQEGLQWAQYF. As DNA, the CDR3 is TGTGCCAGCAGCCTACAGGAGGGGCTACAGTGGGCCCAGTACTTC. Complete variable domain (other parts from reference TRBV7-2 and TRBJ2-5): GAGVSQSPSNKVTEKGKDVELRCDPISGHTALYWYRQSLGQGLEFLIYFQGNSAPDKSGLPSDRFSAERTGGSVSTLTIQRTQQEDSAVYLCASSLQEGLQWAQYFGPGTRLLVL.

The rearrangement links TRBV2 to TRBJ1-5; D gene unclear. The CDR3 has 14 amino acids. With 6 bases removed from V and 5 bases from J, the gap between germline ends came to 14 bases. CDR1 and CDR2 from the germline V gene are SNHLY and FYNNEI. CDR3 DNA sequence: TGTGCCAGCAGGGCTACCTCTTGGGATCAGCCCCAGCATTTT. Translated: CASRATSWDQPQHF.

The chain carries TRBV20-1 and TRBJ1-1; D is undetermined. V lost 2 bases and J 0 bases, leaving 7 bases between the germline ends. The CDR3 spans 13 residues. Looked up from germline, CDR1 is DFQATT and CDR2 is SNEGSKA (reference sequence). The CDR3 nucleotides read TGCAGTGCTAGATCGGACGTGAACACTGAAGCTTTCTTT. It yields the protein CSARSDVNTEAFF.

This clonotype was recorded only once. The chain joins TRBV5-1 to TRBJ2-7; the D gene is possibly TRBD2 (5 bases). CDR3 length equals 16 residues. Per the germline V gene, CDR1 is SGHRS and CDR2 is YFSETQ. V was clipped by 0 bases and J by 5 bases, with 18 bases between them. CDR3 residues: CASSLAGSGGYDEQYF. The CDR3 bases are TGCGCCAGCAGCTTGGCCGGGTCAGGAGGCTACGACGAGCAGTACTTC.

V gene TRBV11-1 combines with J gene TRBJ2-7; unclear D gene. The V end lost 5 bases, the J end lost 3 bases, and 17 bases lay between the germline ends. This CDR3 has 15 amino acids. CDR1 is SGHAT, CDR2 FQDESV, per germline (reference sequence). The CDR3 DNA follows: TGTGCCAGCAGCCCTTATGACTGGGCAGGCTACGAGCAGTACTTC. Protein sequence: CASSPYDWAGYEQYF.